The sample holds many counts of the clone carrying this T cell receptor (beta chain). V lost 1 base and J lost 7, with 8 bases in between. Germline CDR1 and CDR2: SGHRS and YFSETQ. CDR3 size: 13 residues. This sample stems from a study of Graves' ophthalmopathy and Graves' hyperthyroidism. Lactation, pregnancy, uncontrolled infections and other autoimmune diseases were all grounds for excluding patients. Beta-chain TCR CDR3 regions were amplified from RNA transcripts. HTBI primers were employed in first-round RT-PCR, then a second-round multiplex PCR followed. MiXCR, applied by TCRdb to the multiplex PCR reads, yields one record per CDR3 protein. The table shows some 360,000 distinct CDR3 sequences, with about 15% occurring only once.

Material for sequencing was peripheral blood. V gene TRBV5-1 combines with J gene TRBJ2-2; no clear D. The sequence derives from an adult woman with stable Graves' hyperthyroidism. The CDR3 here is CASSLKTNGELFF. The DNA for the CDR3 is TGCGCCAGCAGCTTGAAGACGAACGGGGAGCTGTTTTTT.